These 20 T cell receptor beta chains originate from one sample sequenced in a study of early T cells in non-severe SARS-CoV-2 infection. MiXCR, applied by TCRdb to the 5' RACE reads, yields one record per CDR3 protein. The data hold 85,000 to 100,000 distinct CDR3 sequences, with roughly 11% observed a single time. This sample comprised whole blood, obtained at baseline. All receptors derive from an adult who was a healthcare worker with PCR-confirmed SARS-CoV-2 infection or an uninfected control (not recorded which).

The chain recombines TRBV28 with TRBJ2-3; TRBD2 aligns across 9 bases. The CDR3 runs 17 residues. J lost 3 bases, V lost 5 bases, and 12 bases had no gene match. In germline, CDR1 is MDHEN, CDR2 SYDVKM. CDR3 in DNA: TGTGCCAGCAGTCTCGGAGCCGGGACTAGCTTGACAGATACGCAGTATTTT. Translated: CASSLGAGTSLTDTQYF.

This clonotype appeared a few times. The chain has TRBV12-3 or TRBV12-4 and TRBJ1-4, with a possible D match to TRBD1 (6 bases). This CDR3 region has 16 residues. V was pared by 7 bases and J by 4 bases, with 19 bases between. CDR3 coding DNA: TGTGCCAGCAACACACCGGGGGCCCCAGTTAATGAAAAACTGTTTTTT. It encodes CASNTPGAPVNEKLFF.

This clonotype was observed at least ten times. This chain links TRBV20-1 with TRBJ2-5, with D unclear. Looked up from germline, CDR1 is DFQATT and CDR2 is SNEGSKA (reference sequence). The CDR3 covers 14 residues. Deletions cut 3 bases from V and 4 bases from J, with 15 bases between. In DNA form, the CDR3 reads TGCAGTGCTAGGATTCATTCCGGCGGAGAGACCCAGTACTTC. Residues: CSARIHSGGETQYF.

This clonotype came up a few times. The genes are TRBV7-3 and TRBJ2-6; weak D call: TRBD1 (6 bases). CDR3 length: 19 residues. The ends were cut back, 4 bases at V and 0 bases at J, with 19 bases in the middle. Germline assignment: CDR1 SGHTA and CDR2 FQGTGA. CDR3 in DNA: TGTGCCAGCAGCTCTCCCCCCGGGACAAACCCCTCTGGGGCCAACGTCCTGACTTTC. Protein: CASSSPPGTNPSGANVLTF.

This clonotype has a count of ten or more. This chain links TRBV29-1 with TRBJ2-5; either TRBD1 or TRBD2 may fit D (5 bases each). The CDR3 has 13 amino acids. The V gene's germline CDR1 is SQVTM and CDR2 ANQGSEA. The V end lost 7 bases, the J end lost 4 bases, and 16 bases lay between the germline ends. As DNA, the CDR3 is TGCAGCGGGATCCGGGACGGAAGAGAGACCCAGTACTTC. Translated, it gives CSGIRDGRETQYF.

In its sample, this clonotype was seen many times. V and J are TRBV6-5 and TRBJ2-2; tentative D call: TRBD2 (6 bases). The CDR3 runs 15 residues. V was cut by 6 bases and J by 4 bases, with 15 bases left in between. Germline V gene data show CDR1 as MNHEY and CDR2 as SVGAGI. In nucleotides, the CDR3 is TGTGCCAGCAGCCCCAGGGACTTCATCACCGGGGAGCTGTTTTTT. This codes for CASSPRDFITGELFF.

CDR3 DNA sequence: TGCAGTGCTAGAGATCTTTTTGAGGGCTCTCCGGCGTTTGGCTACACCTTC. Its protein product is CSARDLFEGSPAFGYTF. The gene calls are TRBV20-1 and TRBJ1-2; no firm D call. Between the trimmed V and J ends, which lost 0 bases and 7 bases, there was a span of 24 bases. The CDR3 has 17 amino acids. CDR1 is DFQATT and CDR2 is SNEGSKA in the germline V gene (reference sequence).

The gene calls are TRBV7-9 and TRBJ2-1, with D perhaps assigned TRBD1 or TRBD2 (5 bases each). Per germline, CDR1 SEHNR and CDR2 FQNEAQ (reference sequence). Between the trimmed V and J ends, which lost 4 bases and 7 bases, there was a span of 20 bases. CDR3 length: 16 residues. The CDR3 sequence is CASSSLRDPGRNEQFF. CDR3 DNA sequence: TGTGCCAGCAGCTCGCTCCGGGACCCCGGACGGAATGAGCAGTTCTTC.

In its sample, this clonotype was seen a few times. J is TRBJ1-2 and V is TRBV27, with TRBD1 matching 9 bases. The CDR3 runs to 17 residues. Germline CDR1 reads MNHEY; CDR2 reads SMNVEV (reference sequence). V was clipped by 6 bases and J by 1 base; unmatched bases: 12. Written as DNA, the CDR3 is TGTGCCAGCAGCCCCGGGACAGGGCGATCCCGTAACTATGGCTACACCTTC. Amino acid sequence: CASSPGTGRSRNYGYTF.

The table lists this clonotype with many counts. The CDR3 protein is CASSPDRSYEQYF. CDR3 in DNA: TGTGCCAGCAGCCCAGACCGTTCCTACGAGCAGTACTTC. The chain carries TRBV7-8 and TRBJ2-7; D gene uncertain. The CDR3 is 13 residues long. The germline V gene has CDR1 SGHVS and CDR2 FQNEAQ. The V end lost 5 bases, the J end lost 1 base, and 9 bases lay between the germline ends.

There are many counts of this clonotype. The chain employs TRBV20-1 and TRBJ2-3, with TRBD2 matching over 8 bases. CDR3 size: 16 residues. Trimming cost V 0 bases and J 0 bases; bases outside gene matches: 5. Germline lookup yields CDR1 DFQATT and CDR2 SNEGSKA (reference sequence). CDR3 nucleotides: TGCAGTGCTAGAGATTTCGGGACTAGAAGCACAGATACGCAGTATTTT. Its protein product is CSARDFGTRSTDTQYF.

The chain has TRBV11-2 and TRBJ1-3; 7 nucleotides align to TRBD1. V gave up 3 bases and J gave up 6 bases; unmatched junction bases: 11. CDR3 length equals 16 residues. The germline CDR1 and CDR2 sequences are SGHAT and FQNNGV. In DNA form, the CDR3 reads TGTGCCAGCAGCTTCCCCCCCGGGACAGCTGAAAACACCATATATTTT. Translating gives CASSFPPGTAENTIYF.

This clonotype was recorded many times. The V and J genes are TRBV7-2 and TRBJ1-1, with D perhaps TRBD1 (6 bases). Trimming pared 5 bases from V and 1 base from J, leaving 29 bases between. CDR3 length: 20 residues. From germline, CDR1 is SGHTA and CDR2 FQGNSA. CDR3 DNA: TGTGCCAGCAGCAAAACCCGCATACCGGGACAAATCCCAAGGAACACTGAAGCTTTCTTT. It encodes CASSKTRIPGQIPRNTEAFF.

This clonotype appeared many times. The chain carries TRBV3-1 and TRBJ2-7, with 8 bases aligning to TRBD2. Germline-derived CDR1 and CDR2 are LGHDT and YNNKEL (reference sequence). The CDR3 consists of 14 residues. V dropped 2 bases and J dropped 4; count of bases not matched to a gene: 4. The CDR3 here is CASSQLAGGYEQYF. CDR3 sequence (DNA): TGTGCCAGCAGCCAATTGGCGGGGGGTTACGAGCAGTACTTC.

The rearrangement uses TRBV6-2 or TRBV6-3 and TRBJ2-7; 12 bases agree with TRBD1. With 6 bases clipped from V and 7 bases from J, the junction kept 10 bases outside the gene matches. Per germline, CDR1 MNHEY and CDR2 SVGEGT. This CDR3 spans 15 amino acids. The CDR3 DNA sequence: TGTGCCAGCAGAAAACCGGGACAGGGGGCGGTGGAGCAGTACTTC. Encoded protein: CASRKPGQGAVEQYF.

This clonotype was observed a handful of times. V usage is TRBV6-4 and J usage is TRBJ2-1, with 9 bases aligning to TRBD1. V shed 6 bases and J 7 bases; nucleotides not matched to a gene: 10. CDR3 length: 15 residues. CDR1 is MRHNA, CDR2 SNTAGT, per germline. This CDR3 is CASRDWDRDRNEQFF. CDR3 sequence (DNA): TGTGCCAGCAGGGATTGGGACAGGGATAGGAATGAGCAGTTCTTC.

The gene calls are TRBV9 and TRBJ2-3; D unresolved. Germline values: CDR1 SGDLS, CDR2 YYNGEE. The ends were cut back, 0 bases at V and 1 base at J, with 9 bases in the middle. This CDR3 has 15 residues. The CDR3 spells CASSVDFSGTDTQYF. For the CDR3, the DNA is TGTGCCAGCAGCGTAGATTTCTCTGGCACAGATACGCAGTATTTT.

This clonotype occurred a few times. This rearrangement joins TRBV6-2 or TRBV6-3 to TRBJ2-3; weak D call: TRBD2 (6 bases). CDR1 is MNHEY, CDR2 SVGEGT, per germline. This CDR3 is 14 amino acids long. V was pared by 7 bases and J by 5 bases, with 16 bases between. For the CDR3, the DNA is TGTGCCAGCACCCAGGGTACGGAGGGAGATACGCAGTATTTT. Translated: CASTQGTEGDTQYF.

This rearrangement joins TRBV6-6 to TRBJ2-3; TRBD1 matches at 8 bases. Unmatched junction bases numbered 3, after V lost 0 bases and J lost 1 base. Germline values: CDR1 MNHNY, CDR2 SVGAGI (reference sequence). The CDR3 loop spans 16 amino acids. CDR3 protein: CASSYSDRVGTDTQYF. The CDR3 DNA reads TGTGCCAGCAGTTACTCGGACAGGGTGGGCACAGATACGCAGTATTTT.

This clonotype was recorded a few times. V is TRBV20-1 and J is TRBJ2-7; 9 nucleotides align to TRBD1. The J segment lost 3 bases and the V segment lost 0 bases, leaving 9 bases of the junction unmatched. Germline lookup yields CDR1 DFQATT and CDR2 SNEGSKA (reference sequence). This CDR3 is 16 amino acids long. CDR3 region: CSARDSRTGVLYEQYF. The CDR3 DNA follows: TGCAGTGCTAGAGATAGTAGGACAGGGGTTCTCTACGAGCAGTACTTC.